The clone carrying this TCR beta chain was detected ten times or more. As yet, its antigen is unknown. The data originate from a study of CD8 T cells in ankylosing spondylitis. General study findings and limits: Peripheral blood held disease-linked clones only at relatively low frequency, and these were CD8+. Reportedly, matched ankylosing spondylitis synovial fluid was significantly enriched for disease-linked clones. A motif of under ten highly homologous TCR beta variants was seen as apparently characteristic of ankylosing spondylitis blood.

MiXCR was run by TCRdb on the 5' RACE reads, yielding one entry per CDR3 protein. The sample holds about 260,000 distinct CDR3 sequences, more than 20% seen once. This clonotype originated in a male donor with ankylosing spondylitis or in good health (not recorded which). Sequenced sample: blood, either unsorted or a sorted T cell fraction (not recorded which).

CDR3 residues: CASSQEGYGQGVDEQFF. CDR3 in DNA: TGTGCCAGCAGCCAAGAAGGGTACGGACAGGGTGTAGATGAGCAGTTCTTC. The J gene is TRBJ2-1, the V gene TRBV4-2, with 8 bases matching TRBD1. The CDR3 is 17 residues long. Trimming cost V 0 bases and J 8 bases; bases outside gene matches: 12. Germline V lookup: CDR1 LGHNA, CDR2 YNFKEQ.